The 12 T cell receptor beta chains below all came from one sample that was sequenced in a study of T cells in Graves' hyperthyroidism and ophthalmopathy. TCR beta CDR3 sequences were amplified from RNA transcripts. HTBI primers were employed in a first-round RT-PCR of the TCR CDR3. TCRdb called the multiplex PCR reads again in MiXCR, with one record for every CDR3 protein. The profile shows some 270,000 distinct CDR3 sequences, about an eighth of them singletons. Source material: blood. These receptors all stem from a woman in her 30s with Graves' hyperthyroidism that later progressed to Graves' ophthalmopathy.

This clonotype was counted ten times or more. V and J are TRBV5-5 and TRBJ1-5; the D is unclear. The V gene lost 1 base and the J gene lost 0 bases, with 11 bases spanning the gap. The CDR3 sequence is 16 residues long. Germline V lookup: CDR1 SGHKS, CDR2 YYEKEE (reference sequence). The CDR3: CASSLLGSYSNQPQHF. DNA of the CDR3: TGTGCCAGCAGCTTGCTGGGGTCCTATAGCAATCAGCCCCAGCATTTT.

The chain is built from TRBV28 and TRBJ1-2; D possibly corresponds to TRBD1 (5 bases). Germline CDR1 is MDHEN and CDR2 is SYDVKM. The CDR3 is made up of 13 amino acids. Trimming left V 3 bases short and J 8 bases short, with 13 bases between. CDR3 loop: CASSFGDRGGYTF. The CDR3 DNA follows: TGTGCCAGCAGTTTTGGGGACCGGGGGGGCTACACCTTC.

Ten or more counts support this clonotype. The gene calls are TRBV12-3 or TRBV12-4 and TRBJ2-1; maybe TRBD2 (6 bases). Between the trimmed V and J ends, which lost 4 bases and 8 bases, there was a span of 6 bases. The CDR3 loop spans 11 amino acids. CDR3 DNA: TGTGCCAGCAGTTGGGGGGATGAGCAGTTCTTC. The encoded protein is CASSWGDEQFF.

This clonotype appeared a few times. The V and J genes are TRBV7-2 and TRBJ2-5; no firm D call. CDR1 is SGHTA and CDR2 is FQGNSA in the germline V gene. Trimming shortened V by 7 bases and J by 5 bases, and 8 bases separated the two germline ends. This CDR3 comprises 11 residues. In DNA, the CDR3 is TGTGCCAGCACCTCTACGGAGACCCAGTACTTC. This gives the protein CASTSTETQYF. Full variable domain (remainder filled in from reference TRBV7-2 and TRBJ2-5): GAGVSQSPSNKVTEKGKDVELRCDPISGHTALYWYRQSLGQGLEFLIYFQGNSAPDKSGLPSDRFSAERTGGSVSTLTIQRTQQEDSAVYLCASTSTETQYFGPGTRLLVL.

This clonotype was observed once. CDR3 region: CASSQEGLGEQYF. In DNA, the CDR3 is TGTGCCAGCAGCCAAGAGGGACTAGGCGAGCAGTACTTC. V is TRBV4-2 and J is TRBJ2-7, with 8 bases lining up with TRBD2. Per germline, CDR1 LGHNA and CDR2 YNFKEQ. With 0 bases clipped from V and 6 bases from J, the junction kept 1 base outside the gene matches. This CDR3 contains 13 residues.

On this clonotype itself: A read error is possible here, since a much larger clone lies one base away. This chain connects TRBV20-1 to TRBJ2-7; the D gene is possibly TRBD1 (6 bases). The assigned J gene may be wrong: the sequence end matches TRBJ2-1 better. Germline V gene lookup returns CDR1 DFQATT and CDR2 SNEGSKA (reference sequence). This CDR3 is 13 amino acids long. The CDR3 DNA sequence: TGCAGTGCTATCCACAGGGTTGGCTACGAGCAGTTCTTC. This encodes CSAIHRVGYEQFF.

This chain joins TRBV19 and TRBJ2-1; TRBD2 agrees at 15 bases. After removal of 4 bases from V and 1 base from J, the junction contained 5 bases not matched to a gene. Per germline, CDR1 LNHDA and CDR2 SQIVND (reference sequence). CDR3 length: 18 amino acids. The CDR3 DNA reads TGTGCCAGTAGTAAGGGACTAGCGGGAGGCCAATCCTACAATGAGCAGTTCTTC. Translating gives CASSKGLAGGQSYNEQFF.

The chain carries TRBV4-1 and TRBJ1-4; 9 positions agree with TRBD1. The CDR3 contains 16 residues. Per the germline V gene, CDR1 is MGHRA and CDR2 is YSYEKL. J lost 11 bases, V lost 5 bases, and 15 bases had no gene match. CDR3 DNA sequence: TGCGCCAGCAGCAAAAATGGGGACAGGGACCTTAAGAAACTGTTTTTT. This sequence encodes CASSKNGDRDLKKLFF.

This clonotype was detected many times. Here the CDR3 reads CASGRDRGSANYGYTF. DNA for the CDR3: TGTGCCAGCGGCCGGGACAGGGGCTCAGCTAACTATGGCTACACCTTC. The chain has TRBV6-2 or TRBV6-3 and TRBJ1-2, with 10 bases lining up with TRBD1. Germline-derived CDR1 and CDR2 are MNHEY and SVGEGT. V lost 8 bases and J lost 0; bases outside the gene matches: 9. The CDR3 is made up of 16 amino acids.

This clonotype has ten or more counts. The chain combines TRBV7-2 with TRBJ1-6; 8 bases map to TRBD1. The V gene's germline CDR1 is SGHTA and CDR2 FQGNSA. This CDR3 has 15 residues. V dropped 5 bases and J dropped 7; count of bases not matched to a gene: 7. This CDR3 is CASSPGQGQNSPLHF. Here the CDR3 DNA reads TGTGCCAGCAGCCCCGGACAGGGACAGAATTCACCCCTCCACTTT.

This clonotype has ten or more counts. The V call is TRBV18, the J call TRBJ2-1; 7 bases match TRBD2. CDR1 is KGHSH, CDR2 LQKENI, per germline. The CDR3 contains 16 residues. V lost 6 bases and J lost 7; bases outside the gene matches: 15. The CDR3 DNA reads TGTGCCAGCTCGCCTGTAGCGGGCACTATTAATAATGAGCAGTTCTTC. Amino acids: CASSPVAGTINNEQFF.

In the case of this clonotype: A clone one base away is much larger, so this may be a read error. CDR3 DNA: TGCAGTGCTAACCCTTCGACTTCCTCCTACAGTGAGCAGTTCTTC. Translation: CSANPSTSSYSEQFF. V gene TRBV20-1 combines with J gene TRBJ2-1, with D unresolved. The germline V gene encodes CDR1 DFQATT and CDR2 SNEGSKA (reference sequence). The CDR3 consists of 15 residues.